The clone carrying this T cell receptor beta chain was counted many times. The antigen is undetermined. The V and J ends lost 2 bases and 3 bases respectively, with 13 bases between them. There are 15 residues in the CDR3. CDR1 is SGHVS, CDR2 FNYEAQ, per germline. Measured with immunoSEQ multiplex PCR; TCRdb has only the in-frame clones, and not every one. The data hold 130,000 to 150,000 clones, with roughly 90% observed a single time. This sample is drawn from a study of T cell responses to AZD1222 COVID-19 vaccine. Study observations and caveats: A rise in Spike-specific TCR breadth and depth followed two AZD1222 doses. White British donors predominated, females outnumbered males, and clonal diversity was possibly underestimated. Spike regions recognized by vaccine-associated CD4 TCRs spanned the protein, led by 160-218 and 743-854. The study reported that nearly half of spike-specific TCRs target unmutated variant regions.

This receptor was identified in an adult in good health. The sequenced sample was peripheral blood, obtained on day 0 of AZD1222 vaccination. The J gene is TRBJ1-2, the V gene TRBV7-6; D is unresolved. The CDR3 DNA reads as TGTGCCAGCAGCTTAACTCCAAGACCCCACTATGGCTACACCTTC. Translating it yields CASSLTPRPHYGYTF.